This TCR beta chain was captured in a study of graft-versus-host responses after intestinal transplantation. Study-wide context: Among the recipients, transplants were multivisceral, liver-intestinal, or isolated intestinal. Once they had received anti-thymocyte globulin induction, all recipients took tacrolimus and steroids for approximately 3 years.

Findings and limits, study-wide: Early post-transplant HvG declines tracked with peak circulating GvH clone levels.

The assay was immunoSEQ multiplex PCR, and TCRdb's table has in-frame clones only and misses some. Among more than 100,000 clones listed, approximately 95% were seen once. Of note for this clone: The antigen is not known.

This TCR was recovered from a human donor who received an intestinal transplant. The starting material was unstimulated CD4+ T cells sorted from spleen or lymph node cells, obtained before intestinal transplant.

This CDR3 is CASSQGPSTDTQYF. CDR3 nucleotides: TGTGCCAGCAGCCAGGGACCATCCACAGATACGCAGTATTTT. This chain links TRBV6-1 with TRBJ2-3; possibly TRBD1 or TRBD2 for D (5 bases each). CDR1 is MNHNS and CDR2 is SASEGT in the germline V gene. This CDR3 comprises 14 residues. The ends were cut back, 6 bases at V and 2 bases at J, with 12 bases in the middle.